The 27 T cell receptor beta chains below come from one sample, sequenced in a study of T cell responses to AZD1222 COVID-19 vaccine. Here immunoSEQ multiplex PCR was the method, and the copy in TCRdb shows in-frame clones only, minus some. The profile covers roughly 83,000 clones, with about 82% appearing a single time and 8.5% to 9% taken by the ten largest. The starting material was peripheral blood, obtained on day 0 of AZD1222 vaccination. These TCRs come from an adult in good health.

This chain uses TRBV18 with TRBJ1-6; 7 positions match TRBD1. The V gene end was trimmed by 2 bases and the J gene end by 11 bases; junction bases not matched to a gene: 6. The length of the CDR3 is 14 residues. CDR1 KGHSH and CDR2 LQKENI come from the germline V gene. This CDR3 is CASSPTGAEPPLHF. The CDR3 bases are TGTGCCAGCTCACCAACAGGGGCTGAGCCACCCCTCCACTTT. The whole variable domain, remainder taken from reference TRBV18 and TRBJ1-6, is NAGVMQNPRHLVRRRGQEARLRCSPMKGHSHVYWYRQLPEEGLKFMVYLQKENIIDESGMPKERFSAEFPKEGPSILRIQQVVRGDSAAYFCASSPTGAEPPLHFGNGTRLTVT.

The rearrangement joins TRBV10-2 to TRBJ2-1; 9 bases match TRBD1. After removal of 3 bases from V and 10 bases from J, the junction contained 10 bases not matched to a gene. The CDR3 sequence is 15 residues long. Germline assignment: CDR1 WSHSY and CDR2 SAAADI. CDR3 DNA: TGCGCCAGCAGTGATTGGACAGGGGAGACGGGGGAGCAGTTCTTC. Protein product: CASSDWTGETGEQFF.

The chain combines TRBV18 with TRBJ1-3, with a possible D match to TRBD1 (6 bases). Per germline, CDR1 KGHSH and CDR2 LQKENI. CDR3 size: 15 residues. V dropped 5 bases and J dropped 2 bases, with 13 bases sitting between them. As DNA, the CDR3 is TGTGCCAGCTCAGATCAACAGGGTACTGGAAACACCATATATTTT. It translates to CASSDQQGTGNTIYF. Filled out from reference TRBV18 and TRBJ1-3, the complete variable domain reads NAGVMQNPRHLVRRRGQEARLRCSPMKGHSHVYWYRQLPEEGLKFMVYLQKENIIDESGMPKERFSAEFPKEGPSILRIQQVVRGDSAAYFCASSDQQGTGNTIYFGEGSWLTVV.

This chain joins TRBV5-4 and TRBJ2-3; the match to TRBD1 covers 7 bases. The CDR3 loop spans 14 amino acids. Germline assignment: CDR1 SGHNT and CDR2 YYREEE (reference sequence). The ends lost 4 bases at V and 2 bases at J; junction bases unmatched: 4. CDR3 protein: CASSRGLPTDTQYF. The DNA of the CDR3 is TGTGCCAGCAGCAGGGGGCTCCCCACAGATACGCAGTATTTT.

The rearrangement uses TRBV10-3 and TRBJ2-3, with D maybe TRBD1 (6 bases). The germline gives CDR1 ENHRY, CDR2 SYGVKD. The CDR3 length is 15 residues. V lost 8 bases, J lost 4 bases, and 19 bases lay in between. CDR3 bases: TGTGCCATCGGGGGAACAGGGAGTCGCGCAGATACGCAGTATTTT. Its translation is CAIGGTGSRADTQYF.

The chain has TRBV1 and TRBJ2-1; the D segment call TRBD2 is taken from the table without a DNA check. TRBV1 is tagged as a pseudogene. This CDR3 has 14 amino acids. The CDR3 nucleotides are TGCACCAGCAGCCTCATCAGGCCGGGGGAGGCGCAGTTCTTC. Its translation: CTSSLIRPGEAQFF.

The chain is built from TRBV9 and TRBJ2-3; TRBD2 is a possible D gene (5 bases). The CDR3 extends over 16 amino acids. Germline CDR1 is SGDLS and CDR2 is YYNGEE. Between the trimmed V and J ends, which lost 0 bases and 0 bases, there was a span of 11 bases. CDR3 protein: CASSVGPAESTDTQYF. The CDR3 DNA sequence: TGTGCCAGCAGCGTAGGGCCAGCGGAAAGCACAGATACGCAGTATTTT.

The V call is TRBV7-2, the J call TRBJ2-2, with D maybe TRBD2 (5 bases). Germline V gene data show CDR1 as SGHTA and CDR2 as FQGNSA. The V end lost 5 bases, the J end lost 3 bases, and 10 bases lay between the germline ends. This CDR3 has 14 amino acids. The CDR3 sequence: CASSPIGDTGELFF. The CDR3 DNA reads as TGTGCCAGCAGCCCAATCGGGGACACCGGGGAGCTGTTTTTT.

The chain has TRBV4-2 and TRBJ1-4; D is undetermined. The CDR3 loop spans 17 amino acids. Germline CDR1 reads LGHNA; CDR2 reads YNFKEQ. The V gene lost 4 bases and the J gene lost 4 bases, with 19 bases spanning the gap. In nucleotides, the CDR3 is TGTGCCAGCAGCCCCTACCCGCCGGGAGGTATTAATGAAAAACTGTTTTTT. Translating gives CASSPYPPGGINEKLFF.

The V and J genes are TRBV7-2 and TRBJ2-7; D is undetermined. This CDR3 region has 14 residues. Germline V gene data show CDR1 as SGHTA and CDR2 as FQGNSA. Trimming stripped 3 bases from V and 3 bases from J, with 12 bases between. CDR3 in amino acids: CASSFSQRYYEQYF. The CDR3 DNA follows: TGTGCCAGCAGCTTCTCACAGAGATACTACGAGCAGTACTTC. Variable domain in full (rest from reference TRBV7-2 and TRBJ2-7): GAGVSQSPSNKVTEKGKDVELRCDPISGHTALYWYRQSLGQGLEFLIYFQGNSAPDKSGLPSDRFSAERTGGSVSTLTIQRTQQEDSAVYLCASSFSQRYYEQYFGPGTRLTVT.

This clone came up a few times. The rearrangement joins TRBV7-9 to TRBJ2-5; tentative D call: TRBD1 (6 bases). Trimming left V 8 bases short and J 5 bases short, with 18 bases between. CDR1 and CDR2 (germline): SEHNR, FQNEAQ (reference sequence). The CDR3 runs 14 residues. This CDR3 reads CASRRQGTVETQYF. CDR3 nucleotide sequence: TGTGCCAGCCGACGTCAGGGGACGGTGGAGACCCAGTACTTC.

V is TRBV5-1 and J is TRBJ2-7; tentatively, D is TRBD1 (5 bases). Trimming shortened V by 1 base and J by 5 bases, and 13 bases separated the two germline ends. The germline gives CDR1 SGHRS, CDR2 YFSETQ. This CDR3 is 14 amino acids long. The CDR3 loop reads CASSLIGVIDEQYF. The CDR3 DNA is TGCGCCAGCAGCTTGATAGGGGTCATAGACGAGCAGTACTTC.

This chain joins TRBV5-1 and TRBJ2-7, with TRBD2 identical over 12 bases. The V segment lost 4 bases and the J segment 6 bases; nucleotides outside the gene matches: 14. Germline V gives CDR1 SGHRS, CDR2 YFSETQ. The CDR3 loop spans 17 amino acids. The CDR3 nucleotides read TGCGCCAGCAGCAGATCTAGCGGGGGGGTCCTCCGATCCGAGCAGTACTTC. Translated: CASSRSSGGVLRSEQYF. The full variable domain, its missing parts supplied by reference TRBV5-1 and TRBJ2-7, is KAGVTQTPRYLIKTRGQQVTLSCSPISGHRSVSWYQQTPGQGLQFLFEYFSETQRNKGNFPGRFSGRQFSNSRSEMNVSTLELGDSALYLCASSRSSGGVLRSEQYFGPGTRLTVT.

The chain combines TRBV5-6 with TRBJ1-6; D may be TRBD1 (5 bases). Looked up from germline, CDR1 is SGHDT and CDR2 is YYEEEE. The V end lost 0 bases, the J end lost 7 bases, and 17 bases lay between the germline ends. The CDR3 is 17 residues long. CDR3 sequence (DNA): TGTGCCAGCAGCTTGGCTGGGGGATTTTCGGTGAATTCACCCCTCCACTTT. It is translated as CASSLAGGFSVNSPLHF.

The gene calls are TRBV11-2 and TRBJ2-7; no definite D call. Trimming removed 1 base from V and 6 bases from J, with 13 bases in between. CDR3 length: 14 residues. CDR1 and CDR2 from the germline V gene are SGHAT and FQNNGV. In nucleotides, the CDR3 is TGTGCCAGCAGCTTAGCCCCCTCCTACGCCGAGCAGTACTTC. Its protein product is CASSLAPSYAEQYF. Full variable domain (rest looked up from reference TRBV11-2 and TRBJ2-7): EAGVAQSPRYKIIEKRQSVAFWCNPISGHATLYWYQQILGQGPKLLIQFQNNGVVDDSQLPKDRFSAERLKGVDSTLKIQPAKLEDSAVYLCASSLAPSYAEQYFGPGTRLTVT.

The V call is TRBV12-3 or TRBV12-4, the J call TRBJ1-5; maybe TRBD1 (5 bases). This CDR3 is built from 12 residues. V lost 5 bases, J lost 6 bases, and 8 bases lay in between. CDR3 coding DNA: TGTGCCAGCAGTATGGGGGTTCAGCCCCAGCATTTT. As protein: CASSMGVQPQHF.

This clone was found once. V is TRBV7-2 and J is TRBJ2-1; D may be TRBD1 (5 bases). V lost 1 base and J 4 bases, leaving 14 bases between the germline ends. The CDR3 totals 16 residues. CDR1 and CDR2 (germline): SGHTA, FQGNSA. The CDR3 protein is CASSLVAGAIYNEQFF. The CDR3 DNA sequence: TGTGCCAGCAGCTTAGTTGCTGGGGCGATATACAATGAGCAGTTCTTC.

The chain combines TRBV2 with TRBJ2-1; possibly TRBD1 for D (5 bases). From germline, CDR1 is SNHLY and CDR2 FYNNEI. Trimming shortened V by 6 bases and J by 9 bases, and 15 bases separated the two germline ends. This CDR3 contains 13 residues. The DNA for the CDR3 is TGTGCCAGCAGCCCTCCAGGGAAGGGTGAGCAGTTCTTC. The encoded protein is CASSPPGKGEQFF.

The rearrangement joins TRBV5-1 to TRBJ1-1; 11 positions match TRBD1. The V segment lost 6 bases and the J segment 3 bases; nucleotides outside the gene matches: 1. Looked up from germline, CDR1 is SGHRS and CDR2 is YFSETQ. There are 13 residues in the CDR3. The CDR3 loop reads CASTGQGDTEAFF. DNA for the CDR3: TGCGCCAGCACGGGACAGGGGGACACTGAAGCTTTCTTT.

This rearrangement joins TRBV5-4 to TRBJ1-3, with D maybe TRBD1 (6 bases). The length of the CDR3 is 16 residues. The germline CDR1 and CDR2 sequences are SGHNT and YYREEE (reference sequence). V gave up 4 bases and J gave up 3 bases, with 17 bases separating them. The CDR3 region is CASSLSGGAYGNTIYF. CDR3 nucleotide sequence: TGTGCCAGCAGCCTCTCTGGGGGCGCTTATGGAAACACCATATATTTT.

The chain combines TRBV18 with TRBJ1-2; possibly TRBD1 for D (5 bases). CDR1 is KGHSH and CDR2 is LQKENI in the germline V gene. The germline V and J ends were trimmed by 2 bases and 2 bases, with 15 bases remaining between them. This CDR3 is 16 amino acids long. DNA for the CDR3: TGTGCCAGCTCACCATTTGCTGGGGGAGAGAACTATGGCTACACCTTC. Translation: CASSPFAGGENYGYTF.

The CDR3, as DNA: TGCGCCAGCAGACCCCAAGCGGGGGTCCCCTACAATGAGCAGTTCTTC. Protein sequence: CASRPQAGVPYNEQFF. V usage is TRBV10-2 and J usage is TRBJ2-1, with 8 bases fitting TRBD2. V shed 6 bases and J 2 bases; nucleotides not matched to a gene: 9. Germline V gene data show CDR1 as WSHSY and CDR2 as SAAADI. The CDR3 runs to 16 residues.

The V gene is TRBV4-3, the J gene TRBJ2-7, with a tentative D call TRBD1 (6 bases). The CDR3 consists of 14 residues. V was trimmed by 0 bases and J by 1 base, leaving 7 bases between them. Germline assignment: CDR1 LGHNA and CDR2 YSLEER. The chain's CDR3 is CASSQEGGSYEQYF. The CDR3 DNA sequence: TGCGCCAGCAGCCAAGAAGGGGGATCCTACGAGCAGTACTTC.

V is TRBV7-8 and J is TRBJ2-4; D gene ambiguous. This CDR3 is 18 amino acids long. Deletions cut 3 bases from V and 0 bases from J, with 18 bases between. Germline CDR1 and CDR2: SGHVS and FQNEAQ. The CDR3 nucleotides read TGTGCCAGCAGCTTTAACAGACTTCCTCAGCTAGCCAAAAACATTCAGTACTTC. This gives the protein CASSFNRLPQLAKNIQYF.

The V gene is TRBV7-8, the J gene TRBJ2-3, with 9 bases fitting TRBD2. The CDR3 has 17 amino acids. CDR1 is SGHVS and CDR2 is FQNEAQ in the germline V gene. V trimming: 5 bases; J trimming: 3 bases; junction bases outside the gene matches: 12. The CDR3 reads CASSPVGAGGRTDTQYF. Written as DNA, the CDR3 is TGTGCCAGCAGCCCCGTGGGGGCGGGGGGGCGGACAGATACGCAGTATTTT. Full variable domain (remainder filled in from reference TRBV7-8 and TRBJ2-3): GAGVSQSPRYKVAKRGQDVALRCDPISGHVSLFWYQQALGQGPEFLTYFQNEAQLDKSGLPSDRFFAERPEGSVSTLKIQRTQQEDSAVYLCASSPVGAGGRTDTQYFGPGTRLTVL.

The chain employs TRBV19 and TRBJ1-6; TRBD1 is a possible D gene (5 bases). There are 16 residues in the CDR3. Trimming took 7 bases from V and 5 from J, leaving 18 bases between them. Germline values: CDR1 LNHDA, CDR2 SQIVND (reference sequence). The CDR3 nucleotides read TGTGCCAGTAAAAGAGGGGAATCGGTCGATAATTCACCCCTCCACTTT. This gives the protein CASKRGESVDNSPLHF.

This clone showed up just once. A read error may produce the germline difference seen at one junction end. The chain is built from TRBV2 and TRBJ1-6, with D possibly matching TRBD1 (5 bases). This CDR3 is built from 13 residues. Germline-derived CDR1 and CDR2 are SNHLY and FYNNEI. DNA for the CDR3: TGCGGGGCAGGGTCGTTGGCGAATTCACCCCTCCACTTT. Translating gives CGAGSLANSPLHF.